This T cell receptor beta chain comes out of a study of blood T cell repertoires in COVID-19. In the study overall: The United States, Italy and Spain supplied acute and convalescent COVID-19 samples. PBMCs, B-cell-depleted T cells, or T cells were the source of the cDNA or gDNA that made up the material.

This table comes from immunoSEQ multiplex PCR, and its TCRdb copy is limited to in-frame clones, with some not included. The sample lists about 150,000 clones; around 74% were seen once. V dropped 4 bases and J dropped 8; count of bases not matched to a gene: 9. The CDR3 spans 15 residues. Germline CDR1 and CDR2: MNHEY and SVGAGI. This receptor was identified in a woman of 80 years or more with acute or convalescent COVID-19. J is TRBJ1-4 and V is TRBV6-5; 8 bases fit TRBD1. Input material: peripheral blood. The CDR3 nucleotides are TGTGCCAGCAGTTTCACGACAGGGGATGGAGAAAAACTGTTTTTT. It codes for CASSFTTGDGEKLFF.